This paragraph covers one TCR beta chain sequence. The record originates from a study of OX40 agonist ivuxolimab in advanced cancers. The wider study: The patients received ivuxolimab by intravenous route every 2 weeks at 0.01 to 10 mg/kg.

This CDR3 is 13 amino acids long. Germline V gives CDR1 MNHNS, CDR2 SASEGT. V lost 8 bases and J lost 7, with 17 bases in between. Clones were read by immunoSEQ multiplex PCR, and TCRdb kept only the in-frame ones, dropping some. Here the sample spans around 67,000 clones, roughly 85% being singletons. This clonotype was sampled from an adult with an advanced solid tumor such as melanoma, head and neck, liver or kidney cancer. The rearrangement joins TRBV6-1 to TRBJ1-1; no definite D call. Sequencing used CD4+ or CD8+ T cells sorted from blood, obtained in a trial of the OX40 agonist ivuxolimab. The CDR3 here is CASVPPGAYEAFF. CDR3 bases: TGTGCCAGCGTCCCTCCAGGTGCATATGAAGCTTTCTTT.